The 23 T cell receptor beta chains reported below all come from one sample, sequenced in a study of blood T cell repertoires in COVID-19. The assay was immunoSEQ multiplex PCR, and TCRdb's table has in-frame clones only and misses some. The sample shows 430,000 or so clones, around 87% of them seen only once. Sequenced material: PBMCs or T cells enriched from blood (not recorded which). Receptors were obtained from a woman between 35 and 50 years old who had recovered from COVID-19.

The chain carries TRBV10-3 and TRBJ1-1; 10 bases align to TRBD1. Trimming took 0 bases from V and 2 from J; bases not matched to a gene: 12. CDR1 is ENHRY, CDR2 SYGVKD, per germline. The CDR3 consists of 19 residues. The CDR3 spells CAISESIGQGGGKNTEAFF. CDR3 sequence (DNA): TGTGCCATCAGTGAGTCCATAGGACAGGGGGGAGGAAAAAACACTGAAGCTTTCTTT.

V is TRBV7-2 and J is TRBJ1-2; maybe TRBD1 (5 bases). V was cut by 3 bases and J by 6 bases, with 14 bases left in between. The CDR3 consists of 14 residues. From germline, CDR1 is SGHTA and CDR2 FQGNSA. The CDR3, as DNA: TGTGCCAGCAGCTTTGGCCGCGGGGGGAATGGCTACACCTTC. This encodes CASSFGRGGNGYTF.

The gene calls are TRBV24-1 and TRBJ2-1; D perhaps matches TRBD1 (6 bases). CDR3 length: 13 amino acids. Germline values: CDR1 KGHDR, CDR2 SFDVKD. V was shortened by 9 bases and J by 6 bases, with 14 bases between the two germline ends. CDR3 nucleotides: TGTGCCACCGGTGGGGTACAGGGCAATGAGCAGTTCTTC. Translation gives CATGGVQGNEQFF.

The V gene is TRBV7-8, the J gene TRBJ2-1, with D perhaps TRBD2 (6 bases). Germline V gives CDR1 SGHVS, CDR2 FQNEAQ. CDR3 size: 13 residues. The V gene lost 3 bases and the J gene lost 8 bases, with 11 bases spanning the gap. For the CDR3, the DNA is TGTGCCAGCAGCTTTGGGCGGGGCGATGAGCAGTTCTTC. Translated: CASSFGRGDEQFF.

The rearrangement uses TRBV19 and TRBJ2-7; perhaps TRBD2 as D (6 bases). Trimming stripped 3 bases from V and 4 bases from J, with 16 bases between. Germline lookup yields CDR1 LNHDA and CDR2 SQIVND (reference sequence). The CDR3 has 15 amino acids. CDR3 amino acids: CASSISPGRRYEQYF. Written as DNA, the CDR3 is TGTGCCAGTAGTATCTCCCCCGGGAGAAGGTACGAGCAGTACTTC.

CDR3 sequence (DNA): TGTGCCAGCTCACCACCAGGGGGCGCGAACACTGAAGCTTTCTTT. Its translation: CASSPPGGANTEAFF. The chain recombines TRBV18 with TRBJ1-1; 7 nucleotides agree with TRBD1. Trimming at V came to 0 bases and at J to 1 base, leaving 2 bases not matched to a gene. Germline V CDR1 and CDR2: KGHSH, LQKENI. CDR3 length: 15 residues.

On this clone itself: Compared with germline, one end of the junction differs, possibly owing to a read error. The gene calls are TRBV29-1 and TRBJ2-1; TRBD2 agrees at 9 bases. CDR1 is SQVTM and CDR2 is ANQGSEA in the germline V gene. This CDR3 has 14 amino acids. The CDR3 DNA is TGCAGCCTGGGGGAGCTAGCGGGGTACAATGAGCAATTCTTC. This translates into CSLGELAGYNEQFF.

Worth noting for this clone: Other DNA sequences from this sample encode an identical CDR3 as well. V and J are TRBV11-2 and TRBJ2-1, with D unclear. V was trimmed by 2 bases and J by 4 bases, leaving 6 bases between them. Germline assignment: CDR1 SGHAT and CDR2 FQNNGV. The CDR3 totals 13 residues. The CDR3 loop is CASSLTGYNEQFF. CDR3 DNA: TGTGCCAGCAGCTTAACGGGTTACAATGAGCAGTTCTTC.

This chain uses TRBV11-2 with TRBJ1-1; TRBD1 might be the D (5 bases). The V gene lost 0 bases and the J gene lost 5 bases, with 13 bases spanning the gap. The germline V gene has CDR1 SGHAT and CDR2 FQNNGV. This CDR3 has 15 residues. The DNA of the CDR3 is TGTGCCAGCAGCTTAGAACCGGGGGGTAGAACTGAAGCTTTCTTT. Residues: CASSLEPGGRTEAFF.

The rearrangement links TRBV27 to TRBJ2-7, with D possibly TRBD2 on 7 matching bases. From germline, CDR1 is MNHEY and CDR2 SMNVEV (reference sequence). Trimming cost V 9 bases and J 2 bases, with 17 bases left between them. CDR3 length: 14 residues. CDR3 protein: CASGRGALTYEQYF. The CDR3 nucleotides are TGTGCCAGTGGCCGGGGGGCACTCACCTACGAGCAGTACTTC.

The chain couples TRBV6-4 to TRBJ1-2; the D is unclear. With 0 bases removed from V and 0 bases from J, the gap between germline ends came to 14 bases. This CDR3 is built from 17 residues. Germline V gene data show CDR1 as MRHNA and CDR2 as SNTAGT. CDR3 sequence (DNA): TGTGCCAGCAGTGACTCTTATGGGCCGAGCTCTAACTATGGCTACACCTTC. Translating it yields CASSDSYGPSSNYGYTF.

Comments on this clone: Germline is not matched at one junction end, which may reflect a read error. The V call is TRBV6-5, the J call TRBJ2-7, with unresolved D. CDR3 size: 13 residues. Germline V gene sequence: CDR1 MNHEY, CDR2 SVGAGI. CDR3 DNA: TGTGCCAGCAGGTACTCTAGCTCCTACGAGCAGTACTTC. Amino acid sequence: CASRYSSSYEQYF.

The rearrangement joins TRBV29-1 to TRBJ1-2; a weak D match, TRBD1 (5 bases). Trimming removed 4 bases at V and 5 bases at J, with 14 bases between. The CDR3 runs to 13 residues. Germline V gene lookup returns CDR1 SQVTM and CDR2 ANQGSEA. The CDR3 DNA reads TGCAGCGTTGGGGACTCCCGGGAGTATGGCTACACCTTC. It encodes CSVGDSREYGYTF.

The CDR3 bases are TGTGCCAGCAGCTTATTGGTCAGGGGGGATGAAAAACTGTTTTTT. It translates to CASSLLVRGDEKLFF. The genes are TRBV7-2 and TRBJ1-4; 7 nucleotides agree with TRBD1. The germline V gene encodes CDR1 SGHTA and CDR2 FQGNSA. The ends lost 2 bases at V and 6 bases at J; junction bases unmatched: 6. This CDR3 comprises 15 residues.

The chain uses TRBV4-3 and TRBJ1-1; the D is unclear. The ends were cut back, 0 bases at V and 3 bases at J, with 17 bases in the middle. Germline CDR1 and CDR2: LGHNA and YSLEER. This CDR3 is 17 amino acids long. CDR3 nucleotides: TGCGCCAGCAGCCAAGATCTGACGGGTTCGGTGGACACTGAAGCTTTCTTT. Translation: CASSQDLTGSVDTEAFF.

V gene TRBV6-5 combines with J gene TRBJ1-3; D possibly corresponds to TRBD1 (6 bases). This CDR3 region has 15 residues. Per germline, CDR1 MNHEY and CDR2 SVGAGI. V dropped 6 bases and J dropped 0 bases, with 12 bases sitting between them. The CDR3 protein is CASSPGTTSGNTIYF. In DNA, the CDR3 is TGTGCCAGCAGCCCCGGGACAACCTCTGGAAACACCATATATTTT.

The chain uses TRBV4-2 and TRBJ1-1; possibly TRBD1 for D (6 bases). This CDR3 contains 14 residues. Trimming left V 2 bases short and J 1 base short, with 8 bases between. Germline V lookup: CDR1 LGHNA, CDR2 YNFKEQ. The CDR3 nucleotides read TGTGCCAGCAGCCAAACAGGGAAGAACACTGAAGCTTTCTTT. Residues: CASSQTGKNTEAFF.

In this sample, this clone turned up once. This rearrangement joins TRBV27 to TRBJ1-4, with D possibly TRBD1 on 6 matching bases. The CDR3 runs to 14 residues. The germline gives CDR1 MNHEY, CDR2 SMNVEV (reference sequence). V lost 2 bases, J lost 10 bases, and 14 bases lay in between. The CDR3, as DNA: TGTGCCAGCAGTTTAACAGGGAAGCTAGTAAAACTGTTTTTT. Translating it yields CASSLTGKLVKLFF. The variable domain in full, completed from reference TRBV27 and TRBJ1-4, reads EAQVTQNPRYLITVTGKKLTVTCSQNMNHEYMSWYRQDPGLGLRQIYYSMNVEVTDKGDVPEGYKVSRKEKRNFPLILESPSPNQTSLYFCASSLTGKLVKLFFGSGTQLSVL.

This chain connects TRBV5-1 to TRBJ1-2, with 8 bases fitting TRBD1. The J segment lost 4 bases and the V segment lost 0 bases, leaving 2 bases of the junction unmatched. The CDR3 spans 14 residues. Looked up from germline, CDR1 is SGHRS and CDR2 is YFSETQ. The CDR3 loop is CASSLGQGFYGYTF. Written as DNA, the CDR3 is TGCGCCAGCAGCTTGGGACAGGGGTTCTATGGCTACACCTTC.

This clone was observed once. CDR3 in DNA: TGTGCCAGCAGCTTAAAATTGGGGAGCGGGAGCTCCTACAATGAGCAGTTCTTC. It encodes CASSLKLGSGSSYNEQFF. V and J are TRBV13 and TRBJ2-1, with 8 bases matching TRBD2. The CDR3 covers 18 residues. Germline V lookup: CDR1 PRHDT, CDR2 FYEKMQ (reference sequence). J lost 0 bases, V lost 2 bases, and 9 bases had no gene match.

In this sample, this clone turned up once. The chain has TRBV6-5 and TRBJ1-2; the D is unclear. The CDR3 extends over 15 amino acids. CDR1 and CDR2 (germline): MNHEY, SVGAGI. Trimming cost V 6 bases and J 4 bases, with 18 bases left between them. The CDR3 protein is CASSPRAQSSYGYTF. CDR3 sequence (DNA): TGTGCCAGCAGCCCGAGGGCACAGTCTTCCTATGGCTACACCTTC.

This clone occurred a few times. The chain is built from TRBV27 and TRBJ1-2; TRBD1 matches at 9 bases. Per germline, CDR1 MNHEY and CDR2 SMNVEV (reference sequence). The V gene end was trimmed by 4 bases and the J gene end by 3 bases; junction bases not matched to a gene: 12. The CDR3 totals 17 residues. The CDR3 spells CASSSHRGRSPDYGYTF. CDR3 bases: TGTGCCAGCAGTTCCCACAGGGGGCGATCCCCCGACTATGGCTACACCTTC.

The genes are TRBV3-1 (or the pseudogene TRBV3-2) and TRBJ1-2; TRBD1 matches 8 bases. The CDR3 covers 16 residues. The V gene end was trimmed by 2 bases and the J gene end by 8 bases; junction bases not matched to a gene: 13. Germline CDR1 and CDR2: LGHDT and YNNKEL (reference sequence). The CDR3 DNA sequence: TGTGCCAGCAGCCAATCGGGACAGGACCGGGTCAGGGGCTACACCTTC. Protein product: CASSQSGQDRVRGYTF.